These 4 T cell receptor beta chains came from one sample sequenced in a study of shared clonotypes between healthy human individuals. This table comes from immunoSEQ multiplex PCR, and its TCRdb copy is limited to in-frame clones, with some not included. This table holds approximately 510,000 clones, around 74% found once. Sequencing input: PBMCs. The receptor source for this set is a woman in her forties in good health. Some clones in this sample may be carry-over from other donors' samples.

Only one count was recorded for this clone. V usage is TRBV19 and J usage is TRBJ2-5; D unclear. With 5 bases removed from V and 2 bases from J, the gap between germline ends came to 15 bases. There are 15 residues in the CDR3. Germline V gene lookup returns CDR1 LNHDA and CDR2 SQIVND (reference sequence). CDR3 loop: CASSAPSLEQETQYF. For the CDR3, the DNA is TGTGCCAGTAGTGCCCCGTCGCTCGAACAAGAGACCCAGTACTTC.

The CDR3: CASSTGLAGAETQYF. CDR3 in DNA: TGTGCCAGCAGTACGGGACTAGCGGGAGCAGAGACCCAGTACTTC. The V and J genes are TRBV6-1 and TRBJ2-5; 14 bases agree with TRBD2. The V gene's germline CDR1 is MNHNS and CDR2 SASEGT. Trimming cost V 5 bases and J 4 bases; bases outside gene matches: 3. This CDR3 has 15 residues.

The rearrangement uses TRBV5-6 and TRBJ1-1; tentatively, D is TRBD1 (6 bases). This CDR3 region has 13 residues. Germline V CDR1 and CDR2: SGHDT, YYEEEE. V was clipped by 6 bases and J by 4 bases, with 13 bases between them. Here the CDR3 DNA reads TGTGCCAGCAACCGACAAGGGGGCACTGAAGCTTTCTTT. Translated: CASNRQGGTEAFF.

This chain uses TRBV9 with TRBJ2-1; 7 bases map to TRBD2. This CDR3 has 15 residues. V lost 4 bases to trimming and J lost 3 bases; unmatched junction nucleotides: 7. In germline, CDR1 is SGDLS, CDR2 YYNGEE. The CDR3 spells CASSSSGNGYNEQFF. CDR3 coding DNA: TGTGCCAGCAGCTCCAGCGGGAACGGCTACAATGAGCAGTTCTTC.